The 23 T cell receptor beta chains in this list originate from one sample, sequenced in a study of blood T cell repertoires in COVID-19. This table comes from immunoSEQ multiplex PCR, and its TCRdb copy is limited to in-frame clones, with some not included. The sample has almost 200,000 clones; more than 70% are singletons. Sequencing was done on a sample of PBMCs or T cells enriched from blood (not recorded which). These receptors originate from a young woman who had recovered from COVID-19.

This clone was detected only once. This chain joins TRBV9 and TRBJ2-3; D may be TRBD1 (5 bases). This CDR3 is 13 amino acids long. V was shortened by 2 bases and J by 3 bases, with 7 bases between the two germline ends. Germline assignment: CDR1 SGDLS and CDR2 YYNGEE. The CDR3 DNA follows: TGTGCCAGCAGCGTTGGGGCGACAGATACGCAGTATTTT. Its translation: CASSVGATDTQYF.

In this sample, this clone turned up a few times. V gene TRBV28 combines with J gene TRBJ1-3; 9 bases are a match to TRBD1. CDR1 is MDHEN, CDR2 SYDVKM, per germline. V lost 10 bases and J lost 6; bases outside the gene matches: 4. The CDR3 loop spans 12 amino acids. This CDR3 is CATRTGVNTIYF. CDR3 DNA sequence: TGTGCCACCCGGACAGGGGTAAACACCATATATTTT.

V is TRBV28 and J is TRBJ1-5; D might be TRBD1 (6 bases). Trimming took off 11 bases at V and 0 bases at J, with 14 bases between the two ends. This CDR3 is built from 14 residues. Germline V lookup: CDR1 MDHEN, CDR2 SYDVKM. CDR3 nucleotide sequence: TGTGCCGGAGGTCCCAGGGGTAGCAATCAGCCCCAGCATTTT. Translating gives CAGGPRGSNQPQHF.

The chain couples TRBV5-1 to TRBJ2-3; 7 positions match TRBD2. The CDR3 loop spans 15 amino acids. J gave up 3 bases and V 4 bases, and 8 bases lay outside the gene matches. Per the germline V gene, CDR1 is SGHRS and CDR2 is YFSETQ. CDR3 DNA: TGCGCCAGCAGCCAACTAGCGAGTTCGACAGATACGCAGTATTTT. Its protein is CASSQLASSTDTQYF.

V and J are TRBV30 and TRBJ2-7, with a tentative D call TRBD2 (5 bases). Germline CDR1 is GTSNPN and CDR2 is SVGIG (reference sequence). V was trimmed by 0 bases and J by 2 bases, leaving 8 bases between them. The CDR3 loop spans 13 amino acids. The CDR3: CAWSVSGTYEQYF. The DNA of the CDR3 is TGTGCCTGGAGTGTATCCGGGACCTACGAGCAGTACTTC.

This CDR3 is CASSQAVDTQYF. The CDR3 DNA follows: TGTGCCAGCAGCCAAGCCGTGGATACGCAGTATTTT. V is TRBV3-1 (or the pseudogene TRBV3-2) and J is TRBJ2-3; D gene ambiguous. Germline CDR1 is LGHDT and CDR2 is YNNKEL (reference sequence). The CDR3 is 12 residues long. The V end was cut by 1 base, the J end by 6 bases, with 5 bases between.

The gene calls are TRBV29-1 and TRBJ1-1, with D possibly being TRBD1 (5 bases). The CDR3 is made up of 12 amino acids. CDR1 and CDR2 (germline): SQVTM, ANQGSEA. CDR3 nucleotides: TGCAGGTCTAATGGGGCTCACACTGAAGCTTTCTTT. This gives the protein CRSNGAHTEAFF.

In its sample, this clone was seen once. The chain employs TRBV28 and TRBJ1-5; D unresolved. CDR1 is MDHEN, CDR2 SYDVKM, per germline. The CDR3 covers 13 residues. Deletions cut 3 bases from V and 5 bases from J, with 8 bases between. DNA of the CDR3: TGTGCCAGCAGTTTTGGGCCTTATCAGCCCCAGCATTTT. Protein: CASSFGPYQPQHF.

The rearrangement links TRBV7-9 to TRBJ2-7, with D hard to call. The CDR3 is 14 residues long. Germline assignment: CDR1 SEHNR and CDR2 FQNEAQ (reference sequence). V was pared by 1 base and J by 3 bases, with 10 bases between. The CDR3 loop is CASSLVGTGYEQYF. CDR3 nucleotide sequence: TGTGCCAGCAGCTTAGTCGGTACCGGCTACGAGCAGTACTTC.

J is TRBJ1-2 and V is TRBV4-1; no definite D call. This CDR3 has 13 residues. Germline CDR1 reads MGHRA; CDR2 reads YSYEKL. V was clipped by 1 base and J by 5 bases, with 8 bases between them. The CDR3 region has the DNA TGCGCCAGCAGCCAAGTTGAGTTTTATGGCTACACCTTC. It translates to CASSQVEFYGYTF.

CDR3 sequence (DNA): TGCGCCAGCAGTGAAGGGGGTCTCACAGATACGCAGTATTTT. Its protein is CASSEGGLTDTQYF. The chain links TRBV10-1 to TRBJ2-3, with D possibly TRBD1 on 6 matching bases. Germline values: CDR1 WNHNN, CDR2 SYGVQD (reference sequence). This CDR3 has 14 residues. Trimming removed 3 bases from V and 2 bases from J, with 9 bases in between.

This chain links TRBV30 with TRBJ1-4; 9 nucleotides line up with TRBD1. J lost 5 bases, V lost 0 bases, and 1 base had no gene match. Looked up from germline, CDR1 is GTSNPN and CDR2 is SVGIG (reference sequence). The CDR3 extends over 14 amino acids. DNA of the CDR3: TGTGCCTGGAGTGTAGGGACAGGGAATGAAAAACTGTTTTTT. Translated, it gives CAWSVGTGNEKLFF.

The chain joins TRBV27 to TRBJ2-1; tentative D call: TRBD2 (6 bases). CDR1 and CDR2 (germline): MNHEY, SMNVEV (reference sequence). The V end was cut by 3 bases, the J end by 10 bases, with 13 bases between. The CDR3 extends over 13 amino acids. The DNA for the CDR3 is TGTGCCAGCAGTTTCGGTCAGGGAGGCGAGCAGTTCTTC. Translation gives CASSFGQGGEQFF.

V is TRBV2 and J is TRBJ1-5; unclear D gene. Trimming left V 6 bases short and J 14 bases short, with 14 bases between. The CDR3 consists of 11 residues. Germline-derived CDR1 and CDR2 are SNHLY and FYNNEI. CDR3 residues: CASSLEGHKHF. CDR3 in DNA: TGTGCCAGCAGCCTAGAGGGTCACAAGCATTTT.

The gene calls are TRBV3-1 (or the pseudogene TRBV3-2) and TRBJ2-3, with 8 bases matching TRBD2. CDR1 and CDR2 from the germline V gene are LGHDT and YNNKEL (reference sequence). J lost 5 bases, V lost 1 base, and 11 bases had no gene match. CDR3 length: 17 amino acids. The CDR3 here is CASSQGTQRGYVDTQYF. In DNA form, the CDR3 reads TGTGCCAGCAGCCAAGGAACCCAGCGGGGGTACGTAGATACGCAGTATTTT.

This clone was seen once. The junction does not match germline at one end; this may be a read error. CDR3 DNA sequence: TGTGCCAGCAGCGCACAGGGGAGAGACACCAGGGAGCTGTTTTTT. Protein product: CASSAQGRDTRELFF. V and J are TRBV7-3 and TRBJ2-2, with 7 bases that match TRBD1. The CDR3 is made up of 15 amino acids. CDR1 is SGHTA, CDR2 FQGTGA, per germline.

The CDR3 region has the DNA TGTGCCAGCTCAACCCGGGACAGGGGGCTATCTAATGAAAAACTGTTTTTT. Translating gives CASSTRDRGLSNEKLFF. V usage is TRBV18 and J usage is TRBJ1-4, with 12 bases aligning to TRBD1. Germline V gene lookup returns CDR1 KGHSH and CDR2 LQKENI. CDR3 size: 17 residues. V lost 5 bases, J lost 3 bases, and 7 bases stayed unmatched.

V is TRBV7-4 and J is TRBJ1-6; 8 bases are a match to TRBD1. The CDR3 totals 16 residues. Losses at the gene ends were 1 base for V and 5 bases for J; bases not matched to a gene: 4. The germline V gene encodes CDR1 SGHVT and CDR2 SQSDAQ. In DNA form, the CDR3 reads TGTGCCAGCAGCTTAGGGGTACAGGGGGATAATTCACCCCTCCACTTT. It translates to CASSLGVQGDNSPLHF.

This clone was seen just once. V is TRBV19 and J is TRBJ1-2; TRBD1 is a possible D gene (6 bases). V gave up 3 bases and J gave up 5 bases, with 13 bases separating them. Per the germline V gene, CDR1 is LNHDA and CDR2 is SQIVND (reference sequence). The CDR3 runs 14 residues. The CDR3 nucleotides read TGTGCCAGTAGTATCAGGGGCGCGACTTATGGCTACACCTTC. It is translated as CASSIRGATYGYTF.

V and J are TRBV2 and TRBJ1-5; 9 bases are shared with TRBD1. Unmatched junction bases numbered 5, after V lost 11 bases and J lost 0 bases. This CDR3 contains 14 residues. CDR1 is SNHLY and CDR2 is FYNNEI in the germline V gene. This chain's CDR3 is CASGDRDSNQPQHF. The CDR3 DNA follows: TGTGCCTCGGGGGACAGGGATAGCAATCAGCCCCAGCATTTT.

The CDR3 coding sequence is TGTGCCAGCCAAGCCGGGACAGGAGGAAATCAGCCCCAGCATTTT. It specifies CASQAGTGGNQPQHF. The chain combines TRBV6-5 with TRBJ1-5, with TRBD1 identical over 8 bases. J gave up 4 bases and V 8 bases, and 10 bases lay outside the gene matches. Germline loops: CDR1 MNHEY, CDR2 SVGAGI. This CDR3 has 15 residues.

The sample holds one count of this clone. The rearrangement uses TRBV27 and TRBJ2-7; no clear D gene. V dropped 6 bases and J dropped 0 bases, with 21 bases sitting between them. From germline, CDR1 is MNHEY and CDR2 SMNVEV (reference sequence). The CDR3 runs to 17 residues. The CDR3 nucleotides read TGTGCCAGCAGCTTTAACCCCCCCCTTCCCAGCTCCTACGAGCAGTACTTC. This sequence encodes CASSFNPPLPSSYEQYF.

This clone was counted only a few times. The CDR3 reads CASSLEGTMNTEAFF. The CDR3 bases are TGCGCCAGCAGCTTGGAAGGGACAATGAACACTGAAGCTTTCTTT. This chain uses TRBV5-1 with TRBJ1-1, with D possibly matching TRBD1 (6 bases). V was pared by 0 bases and J by 0 bases, with 9 bases between. Germline-derived CDR1 and CDR2 are SGHRS and YFSETQ. The CDR3 has 15 amino acids.